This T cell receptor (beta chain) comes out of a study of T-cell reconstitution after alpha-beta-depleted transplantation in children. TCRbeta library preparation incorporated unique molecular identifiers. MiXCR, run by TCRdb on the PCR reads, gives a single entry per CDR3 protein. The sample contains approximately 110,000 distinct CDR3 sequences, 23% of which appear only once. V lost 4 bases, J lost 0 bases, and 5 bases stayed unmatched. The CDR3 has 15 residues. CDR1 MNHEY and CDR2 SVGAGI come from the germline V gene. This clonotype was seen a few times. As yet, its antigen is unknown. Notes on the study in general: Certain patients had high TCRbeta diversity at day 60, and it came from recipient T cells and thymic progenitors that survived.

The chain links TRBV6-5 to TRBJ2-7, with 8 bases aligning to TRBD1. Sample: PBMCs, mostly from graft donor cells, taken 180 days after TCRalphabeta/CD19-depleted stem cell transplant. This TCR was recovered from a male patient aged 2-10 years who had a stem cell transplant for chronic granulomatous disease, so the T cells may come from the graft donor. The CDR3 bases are TGTGCCAGCAGTTTGAGACAGGGGAGCTCCTACGAGCAGTACTTC. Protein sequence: CASSLRQGSSYEQYF.